This T cell receptor beta chain appears in the sequencing data of a study of T cell repertoires in cytomegalovirus infection (dated by TCRdb to 2018 to 2020). With respect to the entire study: Alongside well-studied HLA-B-restricted epitopes, the peptide stimulations were aimed at recently identified HLA-C-restricted CMV epitopes, whose presentation resists viral immunomodulation. Donor HLA type was relevant to the analysis, because carriage of CMV infection together with the matching HLA type was indicated by public TCR beta signatures. On the study overall, not on this receptor specifically: The ex vivo response was dominated by HLA-C-restricted CMV-specific TCR beta clonotypes, which also provided the single most frequent clonotype in two of eight donors. In both this cohort and an independent cohort of under 450 donors, the cumulative frequency of public TCR beta family members distinguished carriers of CMV infection plus the relevant HLA type.

Including cysteine and phenylalanine, the CDR3 has 13 amino acids. CDR3 DNA is the only sequence kept; it has 39 bases, read in frame from the first base. Taken from the germline V gene (reference sequence), the CDR1 and CDR2 loops are SEHNR and FQNEAQ. Trimming at the junction amounts to 5 bases on V and 1 base on J, and the germline ends lie 9 bases apart. This specimen's treatment or condition label, interpreted: in vitro stimulation with specific CMV peptide epitopes to enrich CMV-specific T cells. The instrument given in TCRdb is Illumina HiSeq 1500. TCRdb applied fastp at Q25 and MiXCR to the public reads, then kept only in-frame beta chains. Each CDR3 protein gets just one entry, which takes the most common genes and DNA from the rows behind it. For this sample the table gives 200,000 to 250,000 distinct CDR3 sequences, of which approximately 40% were detected only once. The ten most abundant clones make up roughly three fifths of the sample.

This clonotype was counted at least ten times. Which antigen it targets is not known. Base qualities are missing; no much larger clone stands one base away. In this chain, TRBV7-9 is recombined with TRBJ2-7; no D gene is confidently identified. This clonotype originated in a human donor in good health (CMV status not recorded). Some clones in this sample may be carry-over from other donors' samples. The sample was CD8+ T cells from cultured PBMCs, taken from culture after CMV antigen stimulation. The CDR3 sequence is CASSPTASYEQYF. Here is the DNA: TGTGCCAGCAGCCCCACAGCGTCCTACGAGCAGTACTTC.